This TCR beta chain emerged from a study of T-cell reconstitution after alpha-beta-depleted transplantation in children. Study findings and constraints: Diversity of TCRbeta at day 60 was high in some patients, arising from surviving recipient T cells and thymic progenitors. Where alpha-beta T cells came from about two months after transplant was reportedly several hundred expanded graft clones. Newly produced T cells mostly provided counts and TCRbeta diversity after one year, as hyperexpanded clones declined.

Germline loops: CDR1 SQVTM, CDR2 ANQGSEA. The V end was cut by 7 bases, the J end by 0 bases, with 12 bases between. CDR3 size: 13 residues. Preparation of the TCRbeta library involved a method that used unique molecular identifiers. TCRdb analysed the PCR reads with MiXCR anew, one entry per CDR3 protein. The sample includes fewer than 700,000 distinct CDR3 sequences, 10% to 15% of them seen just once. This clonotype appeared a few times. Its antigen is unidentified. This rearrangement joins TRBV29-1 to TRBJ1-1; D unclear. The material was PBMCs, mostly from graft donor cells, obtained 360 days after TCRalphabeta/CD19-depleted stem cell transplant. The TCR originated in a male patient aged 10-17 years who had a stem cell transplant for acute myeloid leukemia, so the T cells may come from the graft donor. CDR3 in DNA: TGCAGCGGCGTGATGGCTTTGAACACTGAAGCTTTCTTT. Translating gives CSGVMALNTEAFF. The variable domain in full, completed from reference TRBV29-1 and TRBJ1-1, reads SAVISQKPSRDICQRGTSLTIQCQVDSQVTMMFWYRQQPGQSLTLIATANQGSEATYESGFVIDKFPISRPNLTFSTLTVSNMSPEDSSIYLCSGVMALNTEAFFGQGTRLTVV.